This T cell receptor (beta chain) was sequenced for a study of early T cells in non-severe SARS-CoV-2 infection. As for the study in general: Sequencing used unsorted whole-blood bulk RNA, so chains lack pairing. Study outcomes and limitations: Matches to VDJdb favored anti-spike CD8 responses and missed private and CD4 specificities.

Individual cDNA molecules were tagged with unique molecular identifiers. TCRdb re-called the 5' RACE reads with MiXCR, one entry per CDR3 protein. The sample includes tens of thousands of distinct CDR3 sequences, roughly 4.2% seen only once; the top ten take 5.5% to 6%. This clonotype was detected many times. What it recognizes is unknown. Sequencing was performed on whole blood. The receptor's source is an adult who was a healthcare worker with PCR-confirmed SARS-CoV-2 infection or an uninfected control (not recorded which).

The CDR3 DNA is TGTGCCACCAGTGATTGTGAAAGCTCCTACGAGCAGTACTTC. Its translation is CATSDCESSYEQYF. This chain connects TRBV24-1 to TRBJ2-7; D is ambiguous. This CDR3 comprises 14 residues. The V end was cut by 2 bases, the J end by 0 bases, with 7 bases between. Germline values: CDR1 KGHDR, CDR2 SFDVKD.